This T cell receptor beta chain was recorded in a study of CXCR3-negative and CXCR3-positive naive CD8 T cells. Notes on the study in general: TRBV-TRBJ usage was similar across naive CXCR3 subsets but distinct in memory cells. More hydrophobic TRB CDR3s occurred in CXCR3-positive than in CXCR3-negative naive cells. Memory CD8+ cells showed much lower diversity, while both naive subsets displayed comparably high diversity.

Naive CD8+ T cells showed CD45RO-CCR7+CD27+CD95-. Through 5' RACE with UMI labels, the TRB cDNA libraries were prepared. With the 5' RACE reads reprocessed, TCRdb shows one record per CDR3 protein and no DNA. This table lists over 70,000 distinct CDR3 sequences. Details on this clonotype: Its antigen remains unknown.

Germline CDR1 MDHEN, CDR2 SYDVKM. The CDR3 is 14 residues long. Sequencing input: naive CXCR3+ CD8+ T cells from blood. Subset in this sample: CD45RO-CCR7+CD27+CD95- naive CD8+ T cells expressing CXCR3 (TNR3+). The J gene is TRBJ1-5, the V gene TRBV28. This receptor was identified in a human donor in good health. Some clones in this sample may be carry-over from other donors' samples. The CDR3 protein is CASSFKSSHHPQHF.